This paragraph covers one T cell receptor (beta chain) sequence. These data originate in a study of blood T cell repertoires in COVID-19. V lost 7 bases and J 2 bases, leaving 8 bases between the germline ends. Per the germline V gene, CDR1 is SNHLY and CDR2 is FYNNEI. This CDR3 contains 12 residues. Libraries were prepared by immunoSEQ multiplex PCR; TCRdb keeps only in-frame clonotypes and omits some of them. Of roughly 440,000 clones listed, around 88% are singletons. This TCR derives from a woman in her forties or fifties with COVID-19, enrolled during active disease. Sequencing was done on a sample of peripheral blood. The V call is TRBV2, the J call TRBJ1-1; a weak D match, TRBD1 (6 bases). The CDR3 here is CASNRVNTEAFF. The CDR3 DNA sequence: TGTGCCAGCAACAGGGTCAACACTGAAGCTTTCTTT.